These T cell receptor beta chains were read from a single sample in a study of cytomegalovirus exposure and HLA in healthy donors. Measured with immunoSEQ multiplex PCR; TCRdb has only the in-frame clones, and not every one. The sample consists of roughly 100,000 clones, about 81% of them appearing once. The sample comprised PBMCs. The receptors here all came from a man aged 18 to 30 in good health and CMV-seropositive. Both conserved end residues are part of each CDR3. The D gene is left open where the match is weak. Rows may omit the clone size; those that give it use once, few, many or a size class.

D	J	V	size	CDR3	DNA
TRBD1	TRBJ1-4	TRBV15	.	CATSKYRGPDEKLFF	TGTGCCACCAGCAAATACAGGGGGCCTGATGAAAAACTGTTTTTT
.	TRBJ1-1	TRBV27	.	CASSSPGPTGTEAFF	TGTGCCAGCAGTTCGCCCGGACCGACGGGGACTGAAGCTTTCTTT
.	TRBJ2-5	TRBV6-4	.	CASSPNSAETQYF	TGTGCCAGCAGTCCGAATAGCGCAGAGACCCAGTACTTC
.	TRBJ1-1	TRBV29-1	few	CSVDPTDNTEAFF	TGCAGCGTTGACCCGACAGATAACACTGAAGCTTTCTTT
.	TRBJ1-5	TRBV2	once	CASSEIGLLNQPQHF	TGTGCCAGCAGTGAAATAGGACTCCTTAATCAGCCCCAGCATTTT
.	TRBJ2-5	TRBV7-5	.	CVRSSAYRLDQETQYF	TGTGTCAGAAGCTCGGCCTACCGACTCGATCAAGAGACCCAGTACTTC
.	TRBJ2-5	TRBV28	few	CASSLPGNQETQYF	TGTGCCAGCAGTTTGCCGGGAAACCAAGAGACCCAGTACTTC
.	TRBJ2-2	TRBV7-3	.	CASSAFETGELFF	TGTGCCAGCAGCGCATTCGAGACCGGGGAGCTGTTTTTT
TRBD1	TRBJ2-3	TRBV5-6	.	CASSLFGTGYTDTQYF	TGTGCCAGCAGCTTGTTCGGGACAGGGTACACAGATACGCAGTATTTT
TRBD1	TRBJ1-6	TRBV5-4	few	CASSLAGTGDSPLHF	TGTGCCAGCAGCTTGGCGGGAACAGGGGACTCACCCCTCCACTTT
TRBD1	TRBJ1-3	TRBV7-7	.	CASSPDRGRNTIYF	TGTGCCAGCAGTCCCGACAGGGGACGAAACACCATATATTTT
.	TRBJ2-1	TRBV7-9	.	CASSLRRRELDEQFF	TGTGCCAGCAGCTTAAGAAGGAGGGAGCTCGATGAGCAGTTCTTC
TRBD1	TRBJ1-3	TRBV4-1	.	CASSQDQTGLIGNTIYF	TGCGCCAGCAGCCAAGACCAGACAGGGCTAATTGGAAACACCATATATTTT
.	TRBJ2-3	TRBV6-5	.	CASRTNSLTDTQYF	TGTGCCAGCAGAACGAACTCGCTCACAGATACGCAGTATTTT
TRBD1	TRBJ2-7	TRBV6-1	.	CASSAGQGGYEQYF	TGTGCCAGCAGTGCCGGACAGGGAGGCTACGAGCAGTACTTC
.	TRBJ2-7	TRBV6-5	.	CAAGGPIFEQYF	TGTGCCGCAGGGGGGCCGATTTTCGAGCAGTACTTC
TRBD1	TRBJ1-6	TRBV6-1	few	CASSRQGVGPLHF	TGTGCCAGCAGTCGACAGGGGGTCGGGCCCCTCCACTTT
.	TRBJ2-5	TRBV7-9	.	CASSAHLGGETQYF	TGTGCCAGCAGCGCCCACCTTGGCGGAGAGACCCAGTACTTC
.	TRBJ1-1	TRBV5-6	.	CASSLGQINTEAFF	TGTGCCAGCAGCTTGGGACAGATAAACACTGAAGCTTTCTTT
.	TRBJ2-2	TRBV6-5	.	CASSPGLYTGELFF	TGTGCCAGCAGCCCGGGACTTTACACCGGGGAGCTGTTTTTT
.	TRBJ2-1	TRBV21-1	once	CASSKAPGCWYNEQFF	TGTGCCAGCAGCAAAGCTCCGGGTTGCTGGTACAATGAGCAGTTCTTC
.	TRBJ2-7	TRBV29-1	few	CSVEEEGNYEQYF	TGCAGCGTTGAAGAAGAGGGTAACTACGAGCAGTACTTC
TRBD2	TRBJ2-3	TRBV15	.	CATSSGLAASTDTQYF	TGTGCCACCAGCAGCGGACTAGCGGCCAGCACAGATACGCAGTATTTT
TRBD1	TRBJ2-7	TRBV29-1	.	CSVEQGDYEQYF	TGCAGCGTTGAACAGGGGGATTACGAGCAGTACTTC
.	TRBJ1-2	TRBV11-1	.	CASSLQTGDYGYTF	TGTGCCAGCAGCTTACAGACAGGAGACTATGGCTACACCTTC
TRBD1	TRBJ1-1	TRBV5-1	.	CASSLEGGREAFF	TGCGCCAGCAGCTTGGAAGGGGGCCGGGAAGCTTTCTTT
TRBD2	TRBJ2-2	TRBV5-4	.	CASSLVGGRAGELFF	TGTGCCAGCAGCTTGGTAGGAGGGAGGGCCGGGGAGCTGTTTTTT
.	TRBJ1-1	TRBV19	.	CASSTGARNTEAFF	TGTGCCAGTAGTACAGGGGCCCGGAACACTGAAGCTTTCTTT
.	TRBJ1-5	TRBV6-4	.	CASSVFPGQPQHF	TGTGCCAGCAGTGTCTTCCCGGGTCAGCCCCAGCATTTT
TRBD2	TRBJ2-1	TRBV2	.	CASRSTSGGAWSEQFF	TGTGCCAGCAGATCGACTAGCGGGGGGGCGTGGAGTGAGCAGTTCTTC
TRBD1	TRBJ2-7	TRBV5-6	.	CASSPGTGAAYEQYF	TGTGCCAGCAGCCCAGGGACAGGGGCGGCCTACGAGCAGTACTTC
TRBD1	TRBJ1-2	TRBV4-1	.	CASSQVGQGALFDGYTF	TGCGCCAGCAGCCAAGTCGGCCAGGGGGCGCTTTTTGATGGCTACACCTTC
.	TRBJ2-7	TRBV4-1	.	CASSQEPGYEQYF	TGCGCCAGCAGCCAAGAGCCGGGTTACGAGCAGTACTTC
TRBD1	TRBJ1-2	TRBV28	.	CASRISDRVNYGYTF	TGTGCCAGCAGAATATCGGACAGGGTTAACTATGGCTACACCTTC
.	TRBJ1-1	TRBV27	.	CASSSGYTEAFF	TGTGCCAGCAGTAGCGGGTACACTGAAGCTTTCTTT
TRBD1	TRBJ1-2	TRBV25-1	.	CASSIQGIRGYTF	TGTGCCAGCAGCATACAGGGGATAAGGGGCTACACCTTC
.	TRBJ2-1	TRBV9	.	CASSAGVSSNNEQFF	TGTGCCAGCAGCGCGGGGGTGTCTAGCAACAATGAGCAGTTCTTC
TRBD1	TRBJ1-3	TRBV6-6	few	CASSYSGTGGNTIYF	TGTGCCAGCAGTTACTCTGGGACAGGTGGAAACACCATATATTTT
TRBD1	TRBJ2-3	TRBV5-4	.	CASSLQGDTQYF	TGTGCCAGCAGCTTACAGGGGGATACGCAGTATTTT
TRBD1	TRBJ1-6	TRBV9	few	CASSDQQGANSPLHF	TGTGCCAGCAGCGATCAACAGGGGGCAAATTCACCCCTCCACTTT
TRBD1	TRBJ1-5	TRBV4-1	few	CASSRDRGGQPQHF	TGCGCCAGCAGCCGGGACAGGGGCGGTCAGCCCCAGCATTTT
.	TRBJ2-3	TRBV2	.	CASYAHITDTQYF	TGTGCCAGCTATGCTCACATCACAGATACGCAGTATTTT
TRBD1	TRBJ1-1	TRBV2	.	CAWDRGNTEAFF	TGTGCCTGGGACAGGGGGAACACTGAAGCTTTCTTT
.	TRBJ1-3	TRBV27	.	CASSPTPPQGTSGNTIYF	TGTGCCAGCAGTCCGACACCTCCCCAGGGTACCTCTGGAAACACCATATATTTT
.	TRBJ1-2	TRBV5-6	few	CASSLDYYGYTF	TGTGCCAGCAGCTTGGACTACTATGGCTACACCTTC
.	TRBJ1-6	TRBV7-8	.	CASSPSRGAEGNSPLHF	TGTGCCAGCAGCCCCTCGCGGGGGGCCGAGGGAAATTCACCCCTCCACTTT
.	TRBJ2-7	TRBV30	.	CAWSVGRRKPYEQYF	TGTGCCTGGAGTGTGGGCCGCAGGAAGCCCTACGAGCAGTACTTC
TRBD1	TRBJ1-1	TRBV30	.	CAWSAWTGVTEAFF	TGTGCCTGGAGTGCATGGACAGGGGTTACTGAAGCTTTCTTT
TRBD2	TRBJ2-2	TRBV9	.	CASSVGASGGAGTGELFF	TGTGCCAGCAGCGTAGGGGCTAGCGGGGGGGCAGGAACCGGGGAGCTGTTTTTT
.	TRBJ2-3	TRBV30	once	CAWSSTGSTDTQYF	TGTGCCTGGAGTTCCACGGGTAGCACAGATACGCAGTATTTT
TRBD2	TRBJ2-3	TRBV7-6	.	CASSPPGLADPNTQYF	TGTGCCAGCAGCCCCCCGGGACTAGCCGATCCTAATACGCAGTATTTT